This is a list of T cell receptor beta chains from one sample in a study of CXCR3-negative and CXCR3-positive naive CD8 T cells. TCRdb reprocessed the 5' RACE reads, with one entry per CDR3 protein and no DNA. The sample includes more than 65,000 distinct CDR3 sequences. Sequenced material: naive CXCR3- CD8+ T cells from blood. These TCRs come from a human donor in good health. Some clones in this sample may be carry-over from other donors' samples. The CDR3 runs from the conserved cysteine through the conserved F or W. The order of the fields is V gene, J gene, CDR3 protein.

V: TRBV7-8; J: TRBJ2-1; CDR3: CASSLVGHQIDNEQFF
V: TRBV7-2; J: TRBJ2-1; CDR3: CASSLTSGKLNEQFF
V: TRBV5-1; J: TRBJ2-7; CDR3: CASSLGQGVLYEQYF
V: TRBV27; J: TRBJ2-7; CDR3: CASSWTSGGSYEQYF
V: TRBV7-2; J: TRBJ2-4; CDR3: CASSLDVRQGPSNIQHF
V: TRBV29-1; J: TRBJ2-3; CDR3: CSPGGLENTDTQYF
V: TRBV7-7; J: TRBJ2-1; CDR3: CASSLLAGGPYNEQFF
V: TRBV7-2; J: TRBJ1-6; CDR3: CASSLAANSPLHF
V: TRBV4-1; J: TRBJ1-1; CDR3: CASSQLMDTYTEAFF
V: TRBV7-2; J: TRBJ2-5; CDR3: CASSLAGHETQYF
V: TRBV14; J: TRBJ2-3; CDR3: CASSQDGTSGSYTDTQYF
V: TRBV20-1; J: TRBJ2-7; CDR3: CSAPTGDSYEQYF
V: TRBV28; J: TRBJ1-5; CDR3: CASSFSQGSNQPQHF
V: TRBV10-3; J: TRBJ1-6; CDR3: CAISESIVMGQENSPLHF
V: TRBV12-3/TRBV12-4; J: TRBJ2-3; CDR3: CASRRLAEDTQYF
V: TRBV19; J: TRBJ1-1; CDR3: CASGTGWAEAFF
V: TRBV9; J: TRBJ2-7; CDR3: CASSVGGQGAYEQYF
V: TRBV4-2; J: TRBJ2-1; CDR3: CASSQEASGGYNEQFF
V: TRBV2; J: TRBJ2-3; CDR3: CATDNLGREKNTDTQYF
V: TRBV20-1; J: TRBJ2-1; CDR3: CSASPGSSLGNEQFF
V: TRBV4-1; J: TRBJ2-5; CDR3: CASSQDRTTQETQYF
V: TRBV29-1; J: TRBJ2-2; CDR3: CSVEIRATGDGELFF
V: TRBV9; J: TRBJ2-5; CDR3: CASSEGLEETQYF
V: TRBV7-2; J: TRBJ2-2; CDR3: CASSTQGFTGELFF
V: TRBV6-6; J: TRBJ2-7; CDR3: CASSYLGLAGEQYF
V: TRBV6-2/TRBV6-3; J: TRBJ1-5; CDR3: CASSFHGQGLSFGQPQHF
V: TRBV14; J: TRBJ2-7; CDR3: CASSQWAYEQYF
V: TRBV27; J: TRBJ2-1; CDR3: CASSRSSSYNEQFF
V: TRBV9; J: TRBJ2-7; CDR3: CASSAGTGSSYEQYF
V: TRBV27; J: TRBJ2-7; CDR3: CASALGPTYEQYF
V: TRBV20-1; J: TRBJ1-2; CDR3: CSARDWGGRGYTF
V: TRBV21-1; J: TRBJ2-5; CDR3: CASSKVQHSKTQYF
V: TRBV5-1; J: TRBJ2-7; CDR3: CASTPPGTSYEQYF
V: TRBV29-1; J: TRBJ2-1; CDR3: CSVDGNSYNEQFF
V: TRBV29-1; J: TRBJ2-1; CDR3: CSGVSGRDEQFF
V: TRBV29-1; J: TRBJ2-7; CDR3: CSVRASPYEQYF
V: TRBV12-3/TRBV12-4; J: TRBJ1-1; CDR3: CASSLAVNTEAFF
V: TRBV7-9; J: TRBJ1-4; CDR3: CATQGAPEEKLFF
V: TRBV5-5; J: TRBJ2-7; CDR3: CASSFGQGPYEQYF
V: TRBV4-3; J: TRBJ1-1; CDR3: CASSQRDRNTEAFF
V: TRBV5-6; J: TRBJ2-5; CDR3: CASSFGNPQETQYF
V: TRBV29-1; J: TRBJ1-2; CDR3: CSVEGEQTYGYTF
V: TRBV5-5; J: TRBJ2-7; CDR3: CASSWDRVGSYEQYF
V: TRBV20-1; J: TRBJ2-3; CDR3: CSAREKNGGALDTQYF
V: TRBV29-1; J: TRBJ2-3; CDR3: CSVEDLPLEHGEGYTQYF
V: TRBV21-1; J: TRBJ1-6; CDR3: CASSSTTAVPNSPLHF
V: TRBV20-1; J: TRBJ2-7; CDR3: CSAREETLLGYEQYF
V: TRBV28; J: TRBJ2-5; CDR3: CASSFRYSGLMHQETQYF
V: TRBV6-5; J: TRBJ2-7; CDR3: CASSYSRGSYEQYF
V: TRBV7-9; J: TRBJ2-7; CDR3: CASSHPRRGEQYF
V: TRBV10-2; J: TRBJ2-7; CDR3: CASSEYEAALGLYEQYF
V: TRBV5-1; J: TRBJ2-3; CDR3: CANASADGSTDTQYF
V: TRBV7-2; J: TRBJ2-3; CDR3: CASSLEVWLAGGRVTDTQYF